Listed below are T cell receptor beta chains from one sample, sequenced in a study of molecular identifiers for immune sequencing clone quantification. In TCRdb, the PCR reads were re-called with MiXCR into one record per CDR3 protein. The sample yields roughly 93,000 distinct CDR3 sequences, roughly 25% seen once. Material for sequencing was naive CD8+ T cells from blood, with Jurkat cell RNA spiked in. The receptor set was obtained from a human donor in good health. Some libraries in this study had Jurkat cell RNA spiked in. Both conserved end residues are part of each CDR3. D genes are given only for firm matches. Not all rows give a size; the values are once, few, many and, for expanded clones, a class.

J: TRBJ2-2; D: TRBD2; V: TRBV12-3/TRBV12-4; size: few; DNA: TGTGCCAGCAGTTCCCTGTGGGGGGGGAACACCGGGGAGCTGTTTTTT; CDR3: CASSSLWGGNTGELFF
J: TRBJ2-7; D: .; V: TRBV7-2; size: few; DNA: TGTGCCAGCAGCTCAGGTCGGGCGAGGACAGCCTACGAGCAGTACTTC; CDR3: CASSSGRARTAYEQYF
J: TRBJ2-7; D: .; V: TRBV5-3; size: few; DNA: TGTGCCAGCAGCTTGGAGGTGGCCTTCCACGAGCAGTACTTC; CDR3: CASSLEVAFHEQYF
J: TRBJ2-7; D: .; V: TRBV5-6; size: many; DNA: TGTGCCAGCAGCTTGGGAACTCCAGGTCGGGGCTACGAGCAGTACTTC; CDR3: CASSLGTPGRGYEQYF
J: TRBJ1-6; D: .; V: TRBV9; size: many; DNA: TGTGCCAGCAGCGGAGAGCGGGGGGGGAGCTCCTATAATTCACCCCTCCACTTT; CDR3: CASSGERGGSSYNSPLHF
J: TRBJ2-1; D: .; V: TRBV27; size: few; DNA: TGTGCCAGCAGTCACAGGGTGCCTAGCGTCTACAATGAGCAGTTCTTC; CDR3: CASSHRVPSVYNEQFF
J: TRBJ2-2; D: .; V: TRBV19; size: once; DNA: TGTGCCACCGATGACACCAACACCGGGGAGCTGTTTTTT; CDR3: CATDDTNTGELFF
J: TRBJ2-1; D: .; V: TRBV29-1; size: many; DNA: TGCAGCGTTGAAGATGGTGGTCGGGGAGCAGCCTACAATGAGCAGTTCTTC; CDR3: CSVEDGGRGAAYNEQFF
J: TRBJ2-7; D: TRBD2; V: TRBV13; size: many; DNA: TGTGCCAGCAGCTCCGAACTAGCGGGAATGCACGAGCAGTACTTC; CDR3: CASSSELAGMHEQYF
J: TRBJ2-2; D: .; V: TRBV13; size: many; DNA: TGTGCCAGCACCCCTGGCGCCGGTGACAGCCGGAACACCGGGGAGCTGTTTTTT; CDR3: CASTPGAGDSRNTGELFF
J: TRBJ2-7; D: .; V: TRBV30; size: few; DNA: TGTGCCTGGAGTTCCCTCCAGGGGTTGAGCGAGCAGTACTTC; CDR3: CAWSSLQGLSEQYF
J: TRBJ2-7; D: .; V: TRBV28; size: .; DNA: TGTGCCAGCAGTTTCCGACTGACTAGCTCCTACGAGCAGTACTTC; CDR3: CASSFRLTSSYEQYF
J: TRBJ2-7; D: .; V: TRBV6-2/TRBV6-3; size: many; DNA: TGTGCCAGCAGTTGGGGACCCTCCTACGAGCAGTACTTC; CDR3: CASSWGPSYEQYF
J: TRBJ1-4; D: TRBD1; V: TRBV7-6; size: .; DNA: TGTGCCAGCAGTCAAACAGGGGGCGAATATGAAAAACTGTTTTTT; CDR3: CASSQTGGEYEKLFF
J: TRBJ2-7; D: TRBD1; V: TRBV3-1; size: once; DNA: TGTGCCAGCAGCGCGACAGGGATATACGAGCAGTACTTC; CDR3: CASSATGIYEQYF
J: TRBJ1-1; D: .; V: TRBV29-1; size: many; DNA: TGCAGCGCATTTGGGCAGAGAGGGAACACTGAAGCTTTCTTT; CDR3: CSAFGQRGNTEAFF
J: TRBJ2-5; D: .; V: TRBV7-9; size: many; DNA: TGTGCCAGCAGCCTGGGGACAAGGATGGGAGAGACCCAGTACTTC; CDR3: CASSLGTRMGETQYF
J: TRBJ1-1; D: .; V: TRBV6-2/TRBV6-3; size: .; DNA: TGTGCCAGCAGTCTACAGGGATCCACTGAAGCTTTCTTT; CDR3: CASSLQGSTEAFF
J: TRBJ2-1; D: .; V: TRBV6-2/TRBV6-3; size: .; DNA: TGTGCCAGCAGTTACTCAGCAGGCTCTTCCTACAATGAGCAGTTCTTC; CDR3: CASSYSAGSSYNEQFF
J: TRBJ2-3; D: TRBD2; V: TRBV12-3/TRBV12-4; size: many; DNA: TGTGCCAGCGGGCGACCGGGACTAGTTCAAGATACGCAGTATTTT; CDR3: CASGRPGLVQDTQYF
J: TRBJ2-2; D: TRBD2; V: TRBV27; size: few; DNA: TGTGCCAGCAGCTCTTTGACCCCTTCCGGGGCGGGAGCCGGTGGGGAGCTGTTTTTT; CDR3: CASSSLTPSGAGAGGELFF
J: TRBJ2-7; D: .; V: TRBV5-1; size: many; DNA: TGCGCCAGCAGCTTGGCTGAGGGGGAGCCGAACCCTTACGAGCAGTACTTC; CDR3: CASSLAEGEPNPYEQYF
J: TRBJ2-7; D: .; V: TRBV12-5; size: many; DNA: TGTGCTAGTGGTTTGGTACGGGCAGGGACATCGTACGAGCAGTACTTC; CDR3: CASGLVRAGTSYEQYF
J: TRBJ2-5; D: .; V: TRBV5-4; size: .; DNA: TGTGCCAGCAGCCCCTACGGGAACTCCCAAGAGACCCAGTACTTC; CDR3: CASSPYGNSQETQYF
J: TRBJ1-5; D: TRBD1; V: TRBV6-1; size: many; DNA: TGTGCCAGCAGTGACCGGACAGGGCCCATCGGGCCCCAGCATTTT; CDR3: CASSDRTGPIGPQHF
J: TRBJ2-7; D: TRBD2; V: TRBV7-2; size: many; DNA: TGTGCCAGCAGCCCCCCTCAACCGGGACTAGCGTTCTACGAGCAGTACTTC; CDR3: CASSPPQPGLAFYEQYF
J: TRBJ2-1; D: .; V: TRBV25-1; size: .; DNA: TGTGCCAGCAGTGGGGGTAACAATGAGCAGTTCTTC; CDR3: CASSGGNNEQFF
J: TRBJ2-5; D: .; V: TRBV7-9; size: .; DNA: TGTGCCAGCAGCGTACGACAGATGTCCCAAGAGACCCAGTACTTC; CDR3: CASSVRQMSQETQYF
J: TRBJ2-3; D: .; V: TRBV13; size: many; DNA: TGTGCCAGCAGCCCCGCAAGGCCTACAACAGATACGCAGTATTTT; CDR3: CASSPARPTTDTQYF
J: TRBJ1-4; D: TRBD1; V: TRBV7-9; size: few; DNA: TGTGCCAGCAGCTTAGCCTCCTCAGGGGGAAGTGAAAAACTGTTTTTT; CDR3: CASSLASSGGSEKLFF
J: TRBJ2-2; D: .; V: TRBV30; size: many; DNA: TGTGCCTGGAGCCCCACCGTCGGGGAGCTGTTTTTT; CDR3: CAWSPTVGELFF
J: TRBJ2-3; D: .; V: TRBV14; size: .; DNA: TGTGCCAGCTCCGTGACATACCACACAGATACGCAGTATTTT; CDR3: CASSVTYHTDTQYF
J: TRBJ1-5; D: .; V: TRBV7-2; size: .; DNA: TGTGCCAGCAGCTCCCGGACCGAAAGGAGCCAGCCCCAGCATTTT; CDR3: CASSSRTERSQPQHF
J: TRBJ2-3; D: .; V: TRBV9; size: few; DNA: TGTGCCAGCAGCGTAGCCGACCCATGGGATACGCAGTATTTT; CDR3: CASSVADPWDTQYF
J: TRBJ2-3; D: TRBD2; V: TRBV7-8; size: .; DNA: TGTGCCAGCAGCTTAGCGCTAGGCGGGGGGACGACAGATACGCAGTATTTT; CDR3: CASSLALGGGTTDTQYF
J: TRBJ2-2; D: .; V: TRBV3-1; size: .; DNA: TGTGCCAGCAGCCAAGTGTTGAGCGGGGAGCTGTTTTTT; CDR3: CASSQVLSGELFF